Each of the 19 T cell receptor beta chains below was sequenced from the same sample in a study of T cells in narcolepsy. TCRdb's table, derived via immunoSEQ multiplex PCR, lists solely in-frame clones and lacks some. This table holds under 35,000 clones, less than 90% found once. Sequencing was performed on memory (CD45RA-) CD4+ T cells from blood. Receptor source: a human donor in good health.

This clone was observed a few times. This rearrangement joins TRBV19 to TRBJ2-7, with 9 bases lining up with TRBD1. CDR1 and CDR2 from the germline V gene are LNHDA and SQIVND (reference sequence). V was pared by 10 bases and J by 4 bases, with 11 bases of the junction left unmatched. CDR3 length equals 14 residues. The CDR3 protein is CAKRVSDRGYEQYF. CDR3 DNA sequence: TGTGCCAAAAGGGTATCTGACAGGGGGTACGAGCAGTACTTC.

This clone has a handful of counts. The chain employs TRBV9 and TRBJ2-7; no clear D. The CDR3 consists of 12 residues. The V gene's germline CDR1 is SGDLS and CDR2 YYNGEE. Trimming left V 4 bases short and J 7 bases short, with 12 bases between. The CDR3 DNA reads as TGTGCCAGCAGCCTCAGCTGGGGAGAGCAGTACTTC. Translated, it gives CASSLSWGEQYF.

CDR3 nucleotides: TGTGCCAGCAGCCCGACCGGGACCCGACATGGCTACACCTTC. Residues: CASSPTGTRHGYTF. The chain uses TRBV5-6 and TRBJ1-2; a weak D match, TRBD1 (5 bases). CDR3 length equals 14 residues. Germline CDR1 reads SGHDT; CDR2 reads YYEEEE. Trimming pared 4 bases from V and 6 bases from J, leaving 16 bases between.

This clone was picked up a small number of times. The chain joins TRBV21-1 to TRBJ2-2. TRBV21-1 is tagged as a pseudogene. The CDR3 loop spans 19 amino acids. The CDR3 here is CASSKGSSTGTRQTGELFF. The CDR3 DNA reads TGTGCCAGCAGCAAAGGGTCCTCCACCGGGACCAGGCAGACCGGGGAGCTGTTTTTT.

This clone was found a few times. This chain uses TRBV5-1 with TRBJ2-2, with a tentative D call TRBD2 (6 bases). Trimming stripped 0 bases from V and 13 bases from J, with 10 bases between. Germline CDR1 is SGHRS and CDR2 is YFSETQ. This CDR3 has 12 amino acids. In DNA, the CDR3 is TGCGCCAGCAGCTTGGAGGCGGGAAGGCTGTTTTTT. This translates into CASSLEAGRLFF.

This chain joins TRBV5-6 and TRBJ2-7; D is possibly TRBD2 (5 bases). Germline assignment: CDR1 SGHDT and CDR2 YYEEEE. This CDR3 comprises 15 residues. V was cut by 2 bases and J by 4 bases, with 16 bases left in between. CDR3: CASSFRRTPGYEQYF. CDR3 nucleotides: TGTGCCAGCAGCTTCCGCCGGACTCCCGGATACGAGCAGTACTTC.

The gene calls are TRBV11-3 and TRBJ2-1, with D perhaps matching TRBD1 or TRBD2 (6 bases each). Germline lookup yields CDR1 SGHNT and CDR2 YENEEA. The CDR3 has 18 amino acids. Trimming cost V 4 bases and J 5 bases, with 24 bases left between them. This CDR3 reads CASSSFSRWGAEDNEQFF. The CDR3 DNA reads TGTGCCAGCAGCTCCTTTTCGCGTTGGGGGGCTGAGGACAATGAGCAGTTCTTC.

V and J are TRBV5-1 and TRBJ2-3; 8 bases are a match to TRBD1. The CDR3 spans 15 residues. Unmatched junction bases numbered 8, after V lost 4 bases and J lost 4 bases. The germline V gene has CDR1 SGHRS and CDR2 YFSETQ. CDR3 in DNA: TGCGCCAGCAGCCTGGACAGGGCCGCCCCAGATACGCAGTATTTT. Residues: CASSLDRAAPDTQYF.

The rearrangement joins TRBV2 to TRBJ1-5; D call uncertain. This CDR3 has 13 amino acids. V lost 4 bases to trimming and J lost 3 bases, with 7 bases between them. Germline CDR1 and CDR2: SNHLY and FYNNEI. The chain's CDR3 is CASSGRFNQPQHF. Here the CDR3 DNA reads TGTGCCAGCAGTGGGAGATTCAATCAGCCCCAGCATTTT.

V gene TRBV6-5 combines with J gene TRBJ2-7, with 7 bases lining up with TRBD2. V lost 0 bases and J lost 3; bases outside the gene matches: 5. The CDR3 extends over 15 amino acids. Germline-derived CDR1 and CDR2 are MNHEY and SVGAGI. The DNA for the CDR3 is TGTGCCAGCAGTTACTCATCCACTAGCGACTACGAGCAGTACTTC. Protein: CASSYSSTSDYEQYF.

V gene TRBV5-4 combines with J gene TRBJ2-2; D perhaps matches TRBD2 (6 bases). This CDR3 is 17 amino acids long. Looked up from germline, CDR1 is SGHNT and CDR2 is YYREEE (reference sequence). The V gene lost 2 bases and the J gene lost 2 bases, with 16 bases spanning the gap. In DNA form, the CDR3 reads TGTGCCAGCAGCTTCGGCCCATTGACTAGAAACACCGGGGAGCTGTTTTTT. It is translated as CASSFGPLTRNTGELFF.

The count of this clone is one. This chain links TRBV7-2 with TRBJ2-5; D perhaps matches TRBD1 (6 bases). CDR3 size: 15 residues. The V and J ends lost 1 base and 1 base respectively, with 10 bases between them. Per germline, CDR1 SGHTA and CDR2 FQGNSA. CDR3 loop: CASSLDRTVQETQYF. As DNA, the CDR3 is TGTGCCAGCAGCTTAGATCGGACAGTCCAAGAGACCCAGTACTTC.

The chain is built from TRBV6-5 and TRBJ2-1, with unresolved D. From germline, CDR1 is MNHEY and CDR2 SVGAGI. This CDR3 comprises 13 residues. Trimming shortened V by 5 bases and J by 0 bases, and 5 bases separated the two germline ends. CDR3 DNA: TGTGCCAGCAGTCCCCCCTCCTACAATGAGCAGTTCTTC. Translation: CASSPPSYNEQFF.

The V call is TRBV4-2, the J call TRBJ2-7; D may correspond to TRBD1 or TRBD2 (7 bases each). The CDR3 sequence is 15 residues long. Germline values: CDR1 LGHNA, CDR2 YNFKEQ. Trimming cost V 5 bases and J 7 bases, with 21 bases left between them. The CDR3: CASSGRETDRAEQYF. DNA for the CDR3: TGTGCCAGCAGCGGGAGGGAAACCGACAGGGCAGAGCAGTACTTC.

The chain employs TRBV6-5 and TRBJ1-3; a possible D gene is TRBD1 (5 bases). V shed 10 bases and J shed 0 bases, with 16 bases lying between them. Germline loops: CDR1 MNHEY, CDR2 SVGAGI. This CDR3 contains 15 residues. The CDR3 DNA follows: TGTGCCACTGCCGGGGGTGCGAGCTCTGGAAACACCATATATTTT. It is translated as CATAGGASSGNTIYF.

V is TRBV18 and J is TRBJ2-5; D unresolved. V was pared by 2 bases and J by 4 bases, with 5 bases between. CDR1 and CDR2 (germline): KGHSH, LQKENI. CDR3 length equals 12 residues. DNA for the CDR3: TGTGCCAGCTCACCAAGTTTAGAGACCCAGTACTTC. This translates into CASSPSLETQYF.

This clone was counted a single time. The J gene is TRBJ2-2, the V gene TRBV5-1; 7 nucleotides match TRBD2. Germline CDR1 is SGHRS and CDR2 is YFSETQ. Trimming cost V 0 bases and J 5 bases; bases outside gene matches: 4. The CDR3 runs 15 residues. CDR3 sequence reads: CASSLATSFTGELFF. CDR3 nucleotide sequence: TGCGCCAGCAGCTTGGCGACTAGCTTTACCGGGGAGCTGTTTTTT.

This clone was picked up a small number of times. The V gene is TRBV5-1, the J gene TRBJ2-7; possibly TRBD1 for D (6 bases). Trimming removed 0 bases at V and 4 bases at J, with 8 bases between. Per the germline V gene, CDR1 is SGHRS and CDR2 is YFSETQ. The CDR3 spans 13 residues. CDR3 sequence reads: CASSLDTGYEQYF. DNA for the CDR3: TGCGCCAGCAGCTTGGATACAGGGTACGAGCAGTACTTC.

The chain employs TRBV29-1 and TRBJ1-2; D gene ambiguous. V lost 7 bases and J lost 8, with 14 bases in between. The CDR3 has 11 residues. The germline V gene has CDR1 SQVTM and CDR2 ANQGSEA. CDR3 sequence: CSARTSGGYTF. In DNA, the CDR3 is TGCAGCGCACGTACAAGTGGCGGCTACACCTTC.